This T cell receptor beta chain was retrieved from a study of T cell responses to AZD1222 COVID-19 vaccine. Study as a whole: Analyses pooled second doses at about 4 or about 12 weeks.

Points from the study as a whole: Spike-specific TCRs gained breadth and depth after people received two AZD1222 doses. Possibly, clonal diversity was underestimated; donors were largely white British and included more females. Baseline seropositivity occurred in only six AZD1222 recipients.

Using immunoSEQ multiplex PCR, the repertoire was profiled, and TCRdb retains in-frame clones only, with some absent. Among roughly 120,000 clones listed, 80% to 90% were seen once. A remark on this clone: Its specificity is not known.

Trimming pared 4 bases from V and 0 bases from J, leaving 10 bases between. Per germline, CDR1 LNHDA and CDR2 SQIVND (reference sequence). The CDR3 extends over 15 amino acids. The genes are TRBV19 and TRBJ1-3, with D possibly matching TRBD1 (5 bases). This clonotype was sampled from an adult in good health. This sample comprised peripheral blood, obtained on day 0 of AZD1222 vaccination. The CDR3 region has the DNA TGTGCCAGTAGTAGGGGACTATTCTCTGGAAACACCATATATTTT. It specifies CASSRGLFSGNTIYF.